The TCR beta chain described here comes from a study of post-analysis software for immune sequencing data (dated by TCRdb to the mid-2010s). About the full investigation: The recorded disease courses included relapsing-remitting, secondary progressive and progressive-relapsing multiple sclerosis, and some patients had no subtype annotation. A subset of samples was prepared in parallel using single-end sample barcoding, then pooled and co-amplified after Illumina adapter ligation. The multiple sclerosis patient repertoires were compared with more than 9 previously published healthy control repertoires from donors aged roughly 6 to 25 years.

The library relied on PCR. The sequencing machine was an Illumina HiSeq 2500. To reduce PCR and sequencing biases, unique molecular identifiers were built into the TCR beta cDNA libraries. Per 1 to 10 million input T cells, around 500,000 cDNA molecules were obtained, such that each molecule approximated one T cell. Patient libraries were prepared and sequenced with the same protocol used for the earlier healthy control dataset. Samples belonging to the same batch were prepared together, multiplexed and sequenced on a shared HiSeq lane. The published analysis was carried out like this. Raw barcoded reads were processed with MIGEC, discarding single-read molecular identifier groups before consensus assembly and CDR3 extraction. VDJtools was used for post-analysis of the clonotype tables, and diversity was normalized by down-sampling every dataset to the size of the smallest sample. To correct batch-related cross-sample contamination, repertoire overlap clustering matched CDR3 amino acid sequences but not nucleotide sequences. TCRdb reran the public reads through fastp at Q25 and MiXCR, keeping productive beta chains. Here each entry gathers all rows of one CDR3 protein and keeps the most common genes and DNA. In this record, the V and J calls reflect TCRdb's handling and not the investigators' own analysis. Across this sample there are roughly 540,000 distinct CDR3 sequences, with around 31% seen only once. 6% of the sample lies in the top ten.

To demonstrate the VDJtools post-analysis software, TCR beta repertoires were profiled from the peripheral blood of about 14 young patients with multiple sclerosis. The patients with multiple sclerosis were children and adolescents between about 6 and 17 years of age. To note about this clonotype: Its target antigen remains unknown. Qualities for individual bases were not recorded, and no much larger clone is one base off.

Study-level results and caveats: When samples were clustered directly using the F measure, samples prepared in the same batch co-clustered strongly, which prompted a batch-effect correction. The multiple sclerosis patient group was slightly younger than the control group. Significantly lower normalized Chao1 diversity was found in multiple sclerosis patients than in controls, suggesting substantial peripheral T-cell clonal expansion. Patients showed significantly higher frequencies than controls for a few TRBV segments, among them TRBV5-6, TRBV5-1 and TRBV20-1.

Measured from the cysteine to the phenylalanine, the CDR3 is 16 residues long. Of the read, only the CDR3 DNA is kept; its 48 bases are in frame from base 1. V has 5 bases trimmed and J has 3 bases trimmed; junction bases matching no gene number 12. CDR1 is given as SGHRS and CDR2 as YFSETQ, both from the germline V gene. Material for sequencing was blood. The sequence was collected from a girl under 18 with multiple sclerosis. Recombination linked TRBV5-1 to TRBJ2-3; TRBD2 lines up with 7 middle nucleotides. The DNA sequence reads TGCGCCAGCAGTTGGGAGGGGAATATGGGTACAGATACGCAGTATTTT. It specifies CASSWEGNMGTDTQYF. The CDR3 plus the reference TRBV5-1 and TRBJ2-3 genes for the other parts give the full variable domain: KAGVTQTPRYLIKTRGQQVTLSCSPISGHRSVSWYQQTPGQGLQFLFEYFSETQRNKGNFPGRFSGRQFSNSRSEMNVSTLELGDSALYLCASSWEGNMGTDTQYFGPGTRLTVL.